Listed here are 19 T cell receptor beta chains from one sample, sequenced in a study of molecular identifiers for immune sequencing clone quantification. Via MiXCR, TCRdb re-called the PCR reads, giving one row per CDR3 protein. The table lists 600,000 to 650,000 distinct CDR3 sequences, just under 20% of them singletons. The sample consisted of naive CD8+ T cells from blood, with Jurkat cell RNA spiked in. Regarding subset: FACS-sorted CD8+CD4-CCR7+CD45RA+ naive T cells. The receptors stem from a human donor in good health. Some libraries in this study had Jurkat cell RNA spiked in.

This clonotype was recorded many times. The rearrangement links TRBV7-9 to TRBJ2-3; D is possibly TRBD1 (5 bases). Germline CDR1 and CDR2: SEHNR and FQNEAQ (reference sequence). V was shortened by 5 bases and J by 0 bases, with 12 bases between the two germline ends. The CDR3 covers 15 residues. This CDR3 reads CASSLWGPSTDTQYF. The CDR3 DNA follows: TGTGCCAGCAGCCTTTGGGGCCCAAGCACAGATACGCAGTATTTT.

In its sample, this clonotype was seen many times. In DNA, the CDR3 is TGTGCCAGCATCACCCGGAGGGGGGGCAATCAGCCCCAGCATTTT. It encodes CASITRRGGNQPQHF. This chain uses TRBV28 with TRBJ1-5, with D perhaps matching TRBD1 (6 bases). The CDR3 is 15 amino acids. Germline V gives CDR1 MDHEN, CDR2 SYDVKM. The V and J ends lost 7 bases and 2 bases respectively, with 15 bases between them.

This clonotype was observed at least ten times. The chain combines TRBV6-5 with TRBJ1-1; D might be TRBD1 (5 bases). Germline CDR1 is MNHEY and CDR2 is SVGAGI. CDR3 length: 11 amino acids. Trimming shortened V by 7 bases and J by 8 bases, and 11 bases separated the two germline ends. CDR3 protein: CASNGAGEAFF. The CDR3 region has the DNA TGTGCCAGCAACGGGGCCGGGGAAGCTTTCTTT.

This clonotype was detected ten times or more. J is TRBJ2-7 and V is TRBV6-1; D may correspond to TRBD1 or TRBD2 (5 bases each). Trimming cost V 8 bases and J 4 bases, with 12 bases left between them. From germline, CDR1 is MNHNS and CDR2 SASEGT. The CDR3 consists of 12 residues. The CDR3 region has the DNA TGTGCCAGCCTGACAGACTATTACGAGCAGTACTTC. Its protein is CASLTDYYEQYF.

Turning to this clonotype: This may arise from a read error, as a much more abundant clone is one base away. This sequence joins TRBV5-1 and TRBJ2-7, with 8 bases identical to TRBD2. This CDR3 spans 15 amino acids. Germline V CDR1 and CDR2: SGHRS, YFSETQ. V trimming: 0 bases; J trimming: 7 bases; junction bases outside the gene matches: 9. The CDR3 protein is CASSLADGGGGEQYF. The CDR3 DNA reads TGCGCCAGCAGCTTGGCCGACGGGGGGGGGGGAGAGCAGTACTTC.

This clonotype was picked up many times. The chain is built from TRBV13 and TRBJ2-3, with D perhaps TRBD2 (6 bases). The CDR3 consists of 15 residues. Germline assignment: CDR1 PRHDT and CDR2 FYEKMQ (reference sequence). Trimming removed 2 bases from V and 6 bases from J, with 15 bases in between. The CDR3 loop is CASSLSSAAADTQYF. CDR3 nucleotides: TGTGCCAGCAGCTTATCTAGCGCAGCAGCGGATACGCAGTATTTT.

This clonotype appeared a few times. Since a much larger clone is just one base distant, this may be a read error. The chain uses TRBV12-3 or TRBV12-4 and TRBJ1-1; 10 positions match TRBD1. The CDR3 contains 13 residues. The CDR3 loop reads CASTRQGASPEAF. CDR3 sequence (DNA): TGTGCCAGCACCCGACAGGGGGCGAGCCCCGAAGCTTTT.

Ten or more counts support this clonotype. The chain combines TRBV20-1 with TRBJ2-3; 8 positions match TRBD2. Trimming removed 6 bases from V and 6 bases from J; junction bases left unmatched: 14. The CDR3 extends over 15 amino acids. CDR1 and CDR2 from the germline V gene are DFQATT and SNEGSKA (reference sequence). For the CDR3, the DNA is TGCAGTGCCAAATATCCAAGCGGGAGTAGGGATACGCAGTATTTT. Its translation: CSAKYPSGSRDTQYF.

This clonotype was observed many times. CDR3 nucleotide sequence: TGTGCCAGCAGCCCCCCGACAGGATCCGGAGTAGCAACCTACAATGAGCAGTTCTTC. It codes for CASSPPTGSGVATYNEQFF. The V and J genes are TRBV7-9 and TRBJ2-1; perhaps TRBD1 as D (6 bases). Looked up from germline, CDR1 is SEHNR and CDR2 is FQNEAQ (reference sequence). V shed 5 bases and J shed 2 bases, with 25 bases lying between them. The CDR3 length is 19 residues. The full variable domain, with the rest looked up from reference TRBV7-9 and TRBJ2-1, is DTGVSQNPRHKITKRGQNVTFRCDPISEHNRLYWYRQTLGQGPEFLTYFQNEAQLEKSRLLSDRFSAERPKGSFSTLEIQRTEQGDSAMYLCASSPPTGSGVATYNEQFFGPGTRLTVL.

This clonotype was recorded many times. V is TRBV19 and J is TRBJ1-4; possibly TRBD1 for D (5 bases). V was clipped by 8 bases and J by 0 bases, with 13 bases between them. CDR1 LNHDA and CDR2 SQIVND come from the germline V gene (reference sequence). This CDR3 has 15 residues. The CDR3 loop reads CASRIRDATNEKLFF. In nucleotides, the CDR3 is TGTGCCAGTCGAATACGGGACGCAACTAATGAAAAACTGTTTTTT.

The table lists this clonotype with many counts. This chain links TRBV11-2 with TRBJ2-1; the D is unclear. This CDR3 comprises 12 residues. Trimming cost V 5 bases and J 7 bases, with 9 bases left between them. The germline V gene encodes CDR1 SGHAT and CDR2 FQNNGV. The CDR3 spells CASSQNLNEQFF. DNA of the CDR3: TGTGCCAGCAGCCAGAACCTGAATGAGCAGTTCTTC.

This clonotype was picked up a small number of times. The CDR3 sequence is CASSVESGEYRVAGELFF. The CDR3 nucleotides are TGTGCCAGCAGCGTCGAGTCGGGGGAGTACCGGGTGGCCGGGGAGCTGTTTTTT. The rearrangement joins TRBV9 to TRBJ2-2; tentative D call: TRBD2 (6 bases). The CDR3 totals 18 residues. CDR1 is SGDLS and CDR2 is YYNGEE in the germline V gene. V gave up 2 bases and J gave up 6 bases, with 23 bases separating them.

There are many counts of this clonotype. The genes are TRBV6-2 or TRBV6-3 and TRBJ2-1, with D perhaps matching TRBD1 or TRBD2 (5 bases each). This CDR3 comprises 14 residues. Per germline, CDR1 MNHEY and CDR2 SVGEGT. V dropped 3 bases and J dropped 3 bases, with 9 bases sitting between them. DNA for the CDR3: TGTGCCAGCAGTTATATGGGGGACTACAATGAGCAGTTCTTC. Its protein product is CASSYMGDYNEQFF.

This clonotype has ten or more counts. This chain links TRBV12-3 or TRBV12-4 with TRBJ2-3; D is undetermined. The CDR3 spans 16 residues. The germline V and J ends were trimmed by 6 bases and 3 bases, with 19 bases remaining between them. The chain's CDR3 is CASSHKPLPPTDTQYF. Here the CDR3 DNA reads TGTGCCAGCAGCCACAAACCACTACCACCTACAGATACGCAGTATTTT.

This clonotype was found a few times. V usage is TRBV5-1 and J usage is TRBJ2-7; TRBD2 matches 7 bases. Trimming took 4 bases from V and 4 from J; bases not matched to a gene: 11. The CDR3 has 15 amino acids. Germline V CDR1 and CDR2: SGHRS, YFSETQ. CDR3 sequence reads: CASSPTGGYVYEQYF. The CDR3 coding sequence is TGCGCCAGCAGCCCGACGGGGGGATACGTATACGAGCAGTACTTC.

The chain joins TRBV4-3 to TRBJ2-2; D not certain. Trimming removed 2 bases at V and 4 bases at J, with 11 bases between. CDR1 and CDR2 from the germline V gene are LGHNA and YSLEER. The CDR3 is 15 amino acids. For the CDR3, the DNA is TGCGCCAGCAGCCAATCTTACAGTGGCACCGGGGAGCTGTTTTTT. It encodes CASSQSYSGTGELFF.

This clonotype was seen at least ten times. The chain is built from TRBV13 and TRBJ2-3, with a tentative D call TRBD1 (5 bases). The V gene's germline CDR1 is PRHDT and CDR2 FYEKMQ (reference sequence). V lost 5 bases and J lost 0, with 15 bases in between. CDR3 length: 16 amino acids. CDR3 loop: CASSHLVTASTDTQYF. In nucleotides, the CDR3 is TGTGCCAGCAGCCACTTAGTGACAGCTAGCACAGATACGCAGTATTTT.

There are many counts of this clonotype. In DNA form, the CDR3 reads TGTGCCAGCAGTTTAGTAGGTCCAGAAGAGACCCAGTACTTC. Its protein product is CASSLVGPEETQYF. V gene TRBV12-3 or TRBV12-4 combines with J gene TRBJ2-5; the D is unclear. The CDR3 runs 14 residues. With 1 base removed from V and 3 bases from J, the gap between germline ends came to 9 bases.

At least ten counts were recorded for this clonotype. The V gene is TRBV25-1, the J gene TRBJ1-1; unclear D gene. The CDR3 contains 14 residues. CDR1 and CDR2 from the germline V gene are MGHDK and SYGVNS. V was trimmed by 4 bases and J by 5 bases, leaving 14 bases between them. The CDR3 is CASSVSLTRTEAFF. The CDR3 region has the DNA TGTGCCAGCAGTGTCTCCCTCACTCGGACTGAAGCTTTCTTT.